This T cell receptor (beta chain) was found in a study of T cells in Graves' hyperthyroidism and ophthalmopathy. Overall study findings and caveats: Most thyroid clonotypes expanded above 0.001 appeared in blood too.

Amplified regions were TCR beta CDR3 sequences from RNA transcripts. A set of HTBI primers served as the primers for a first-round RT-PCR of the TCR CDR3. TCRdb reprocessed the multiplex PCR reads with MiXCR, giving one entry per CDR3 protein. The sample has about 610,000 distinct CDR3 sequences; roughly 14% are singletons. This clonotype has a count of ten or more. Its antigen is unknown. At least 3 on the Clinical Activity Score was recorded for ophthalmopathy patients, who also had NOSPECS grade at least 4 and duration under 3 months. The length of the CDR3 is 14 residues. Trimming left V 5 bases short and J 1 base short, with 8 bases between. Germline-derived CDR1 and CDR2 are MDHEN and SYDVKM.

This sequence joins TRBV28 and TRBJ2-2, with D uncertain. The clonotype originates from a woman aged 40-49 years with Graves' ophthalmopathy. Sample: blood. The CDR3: CASSPHRNTGELFF. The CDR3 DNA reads TGTGCCAGCAGTCCCCACAGGAACACCGGGGAGCTGTTTTTT.